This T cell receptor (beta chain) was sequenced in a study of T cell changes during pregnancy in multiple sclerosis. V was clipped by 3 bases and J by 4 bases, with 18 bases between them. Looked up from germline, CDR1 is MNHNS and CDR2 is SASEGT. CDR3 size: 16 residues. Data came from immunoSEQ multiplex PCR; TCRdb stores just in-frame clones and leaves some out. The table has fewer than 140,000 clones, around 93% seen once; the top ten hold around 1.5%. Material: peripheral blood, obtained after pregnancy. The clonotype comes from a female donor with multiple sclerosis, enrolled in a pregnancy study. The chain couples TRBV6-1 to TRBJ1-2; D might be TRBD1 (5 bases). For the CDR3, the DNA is TGTGCCAGCAGTGAGGGGCGGGAAATTACCCTCTATGGCTACACCTTC. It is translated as CASSEGREITLYGYTF.